Listed here are 2 T cell receptor beta chains from one sample, sequenced in a study of blood T cell repertoires in COVID-19. The repertoire was sequenced with immunoSEQ multiplex PCR; TCRdb's copy has only in-frame clones and lacks some. The table has about 180,000 clones, over 75% seen once; the top ten hold 9.5% to 12%. The sample was peripheral blood. Receptors originate from a human donor with active or convalescent COVID-19. The donor label of this sample is uncertain.

This clone was counted once. The chain links TRBV4-2 to TRBJ1-4; 9 bases match TRBD1. V was pared by 1 base and J by 8 bases, with 2 bases of the junction left unmatched. The CDR3 spans 14 residues. Germline loops: CDR1 LGHNA, CDR2 YNFKEQ. The CDR3 bases are TGTGCCAGCAGCCAAGGGACAGGGGAAGAAAAACTGTTTTTT. Translation gives CASSQGTGEEKLFF.

The chain couples TRBV6-5 to TRBJ1-6, with 10 positions matching TRBD1. Trimming removed 6 bases from V and 10 bases from J; junction bases left unmatched: 9. CDR1 is MNHEY, CDR2 SVGAGI, per germline. The CDR3 runs 15 residues. The CDR3 region is CASSLWGQGKSPLHF. In DNA form, the CDR3 reads TGTGCCAGCAGCTTATGGGGACAGGGGAAATCACCCCTCCACTTT.